This T cell receptor beta chain derives from a study of cytomegalovirus exposure and HLA in healthy donors. Donors came from a validation cohort of over 100 subjects, distinct from the first 666-subject cohort. There are 13 residues in the CDR3. V lost 5 bases to trimming and J lost 10 bases, with 18 bases between them. From germline, CDR1 is SGHAT and CDR2 FQNNGV. Repertoires were generated with immunoSEQ multiplex PCR, while TCRdb's copy carries only in-frame clones and drops some. The sample carries 100,000 to 150,000 clones, about nine tenths recorded once. The V and J genes are TRBV11-2 and TRBJ2-7; a weak D match, TRBD2 (7 bases). Sequenced material: PBMCs. This TCR was sampled from a man aged 25-45 years in good health and CMV-seronegative. The CDR3 DNA is TGTGCCAGCAGCCTTGGGGGGGCGTCCTCTCAGTACTTC. This translates into CASSLGGASSQYF.